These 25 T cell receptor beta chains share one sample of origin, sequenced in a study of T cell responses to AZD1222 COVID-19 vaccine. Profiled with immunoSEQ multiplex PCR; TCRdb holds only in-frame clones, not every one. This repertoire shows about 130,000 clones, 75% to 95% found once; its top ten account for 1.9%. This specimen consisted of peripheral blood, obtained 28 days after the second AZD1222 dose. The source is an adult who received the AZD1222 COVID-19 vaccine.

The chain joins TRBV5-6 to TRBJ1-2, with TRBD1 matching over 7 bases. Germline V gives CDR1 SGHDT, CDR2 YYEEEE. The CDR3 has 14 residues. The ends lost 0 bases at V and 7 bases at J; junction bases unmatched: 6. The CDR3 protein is CASSLGGTDSGYTF. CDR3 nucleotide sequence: TGTGCCAGCAGCTTGGGCGGGACAGACTCTGGCTACACCTTC.

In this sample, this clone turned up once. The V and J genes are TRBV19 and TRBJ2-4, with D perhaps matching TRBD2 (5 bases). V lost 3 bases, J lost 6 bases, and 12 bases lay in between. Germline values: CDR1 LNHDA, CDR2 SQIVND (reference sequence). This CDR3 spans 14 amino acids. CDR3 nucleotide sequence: TGTGCCAGTAGTATCACCGGGGAAAGAAACATTCAGTACTTC. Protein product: CASSITGERNIQYF.

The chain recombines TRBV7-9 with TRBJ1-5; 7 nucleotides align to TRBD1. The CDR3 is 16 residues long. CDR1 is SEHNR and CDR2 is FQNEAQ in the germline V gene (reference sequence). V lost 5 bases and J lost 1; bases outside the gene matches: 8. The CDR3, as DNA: TGTGCCAGCAGCCCCCAGGGGGGGGGAAGCAATCAGCCCCAGCATTTT. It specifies CASSPQGGGSNQPQHF.

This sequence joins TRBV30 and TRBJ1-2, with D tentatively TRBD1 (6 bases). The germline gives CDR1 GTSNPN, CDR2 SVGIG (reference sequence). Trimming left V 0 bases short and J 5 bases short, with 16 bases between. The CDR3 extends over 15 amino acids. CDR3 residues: CAWSVWDNPPYGYTF. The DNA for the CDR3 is TGTGCCTGGAGTGTATGGGACAACCCTCCTTATGGCTACACCTTC.

The CDR3 here is CSVDSLAGALYNEQFF. DNA of the CDR3: TGCAGCGTTGATAGTCTAGCGGGGGCCTTATACAATGAGCAGTTCTTC. This chain connects TRBV29-1 to TRBJ2-1; TRBD2 aligns across 10 bases. The ends lost 3 bases at V and 4 bases at J; junction bases unmatched: 9. Germline V gives CDR1 SQVTM, CDR2 ANQGSEA. The CDR3 is 16 residues long.

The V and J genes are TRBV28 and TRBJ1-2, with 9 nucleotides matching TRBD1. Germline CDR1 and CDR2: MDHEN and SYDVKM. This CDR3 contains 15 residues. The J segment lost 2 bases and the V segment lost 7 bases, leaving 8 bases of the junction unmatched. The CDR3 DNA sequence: TGTGCCAGCATCGAGCCGGGGACAGGGAACTATGGCTACACCTTC. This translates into CASIEPGTGNYGYTF.

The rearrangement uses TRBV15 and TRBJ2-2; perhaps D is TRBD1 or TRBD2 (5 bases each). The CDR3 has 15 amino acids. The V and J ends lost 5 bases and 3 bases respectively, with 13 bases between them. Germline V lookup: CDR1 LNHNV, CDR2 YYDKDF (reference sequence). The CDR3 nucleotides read TGTGCCACCAGCGCCGGGACCGCAGACACCGGGGAGCTGTTTTTT. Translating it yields CATSAGTADTGELFF.

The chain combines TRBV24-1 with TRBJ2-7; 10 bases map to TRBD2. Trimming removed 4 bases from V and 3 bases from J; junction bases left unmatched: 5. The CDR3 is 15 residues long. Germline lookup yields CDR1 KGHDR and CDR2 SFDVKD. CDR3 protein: CATSEPGTSDYEQYV. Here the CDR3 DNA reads TGTGCCACCAGTGAACCCGGGACTAGCGACTACGAGCAGTACGTC.

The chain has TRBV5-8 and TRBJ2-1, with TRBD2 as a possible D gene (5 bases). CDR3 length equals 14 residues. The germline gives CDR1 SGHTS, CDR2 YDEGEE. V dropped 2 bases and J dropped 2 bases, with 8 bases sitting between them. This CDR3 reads CASSFWRAYNEQFF. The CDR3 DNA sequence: TGTGCCAGCAGCTTCTGGCGGGCCTACAATGAGCAGTTCTTC.

CDR3 residues: CASSLGERDTQYF. Written as DNA, the CDR3 is TGTGCCAGCAGCTTAGGGGAACGGGATACGCAGTATTTT. This chain uses TRBV5-4 with TRBJ2-3, with D maybe TRBD1 (5 bases). Germline V gene lookup returns CDR1 SGHNT and CDR2 YYREEE (reference sequence). This CDR3 is built from 13 residues. V was clipped by 2 bases and J by 6 bases, with 10 bases between them.

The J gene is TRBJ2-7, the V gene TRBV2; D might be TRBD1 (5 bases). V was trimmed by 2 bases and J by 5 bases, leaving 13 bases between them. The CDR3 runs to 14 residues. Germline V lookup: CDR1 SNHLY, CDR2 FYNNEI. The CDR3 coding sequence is TGTGCCAGCAGTGAAAGGCAGGGAACCCACGAGCAGTACTTC. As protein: CASSERQGTHEQYF.

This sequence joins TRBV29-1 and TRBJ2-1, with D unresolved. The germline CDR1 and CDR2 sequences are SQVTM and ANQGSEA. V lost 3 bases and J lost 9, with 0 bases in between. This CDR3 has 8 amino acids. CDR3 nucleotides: TGCAGCGTTGATGAGCAGTTCTTC. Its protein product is CSVDEQFF.

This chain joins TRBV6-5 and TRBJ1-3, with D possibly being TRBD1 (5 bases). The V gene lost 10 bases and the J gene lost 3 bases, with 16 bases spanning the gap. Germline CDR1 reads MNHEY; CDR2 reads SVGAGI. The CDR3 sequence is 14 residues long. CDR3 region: CATQEGADGNTIYF. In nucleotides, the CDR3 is TGTGCCACCCAGGAAGGGGCAGATGGAAACACCATATATTTT.

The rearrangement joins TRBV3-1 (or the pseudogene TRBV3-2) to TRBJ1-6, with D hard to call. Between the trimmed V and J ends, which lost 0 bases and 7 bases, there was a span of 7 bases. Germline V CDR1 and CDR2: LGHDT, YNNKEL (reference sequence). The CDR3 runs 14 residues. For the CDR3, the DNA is TGTGCCAGCAGCCAAGATGGGAGGAATTCACCCCTCCACTTT. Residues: CASSQDGRNSPLHF.

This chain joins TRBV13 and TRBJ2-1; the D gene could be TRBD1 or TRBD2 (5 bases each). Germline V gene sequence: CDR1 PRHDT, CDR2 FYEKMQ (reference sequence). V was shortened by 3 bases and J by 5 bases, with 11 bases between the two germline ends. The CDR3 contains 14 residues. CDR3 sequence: CASSLGTDDNEQFF. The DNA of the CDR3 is TGTGCCAGCAGCTTGGGGACGGATGACAATGAGCAGTTCTTC.

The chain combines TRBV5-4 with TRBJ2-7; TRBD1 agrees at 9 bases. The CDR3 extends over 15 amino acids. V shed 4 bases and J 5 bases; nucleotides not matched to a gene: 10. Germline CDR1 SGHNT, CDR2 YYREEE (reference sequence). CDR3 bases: TGTGCCAGCAGCAATGGACAGGGGATCATCCACGAGCAGTACTTC. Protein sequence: CASSNGQGIIHEQYF.

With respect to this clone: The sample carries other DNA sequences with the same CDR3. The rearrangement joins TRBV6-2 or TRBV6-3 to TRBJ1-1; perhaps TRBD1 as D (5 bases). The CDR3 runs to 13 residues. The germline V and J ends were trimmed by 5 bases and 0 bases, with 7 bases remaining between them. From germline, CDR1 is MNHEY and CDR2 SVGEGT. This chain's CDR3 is CASSPGLNTEAFF. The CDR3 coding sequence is TGTGCCAGCAGTCCAGGGTTGAACACTGAAGCTTTCTTT.

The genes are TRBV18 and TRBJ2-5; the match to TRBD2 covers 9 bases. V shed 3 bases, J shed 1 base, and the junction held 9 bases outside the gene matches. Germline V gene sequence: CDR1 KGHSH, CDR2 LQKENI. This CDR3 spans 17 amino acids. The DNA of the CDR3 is TGTGCCAGCTCACCCTCCGCGGGGGGGACTTTCCAAGAGACCCAGTACTTC. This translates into CASSPSAGGTFQETQYF.

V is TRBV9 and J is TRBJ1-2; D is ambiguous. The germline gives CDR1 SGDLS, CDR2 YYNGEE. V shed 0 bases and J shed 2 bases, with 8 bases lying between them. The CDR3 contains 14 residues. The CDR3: CASSVDVGNYGYTF. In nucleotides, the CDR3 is TGTGCCAGCAGCGTAGATGTGGGCAACTATGGCTACACCTTC.

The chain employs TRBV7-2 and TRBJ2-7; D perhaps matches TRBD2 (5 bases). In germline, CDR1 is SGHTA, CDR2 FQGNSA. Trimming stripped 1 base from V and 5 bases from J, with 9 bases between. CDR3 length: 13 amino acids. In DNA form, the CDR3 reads TGTGCCAGCAGCTTAGGGCCGGGGAACGAGCAGTACGTC. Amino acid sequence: CASSLGPGNEQYV.

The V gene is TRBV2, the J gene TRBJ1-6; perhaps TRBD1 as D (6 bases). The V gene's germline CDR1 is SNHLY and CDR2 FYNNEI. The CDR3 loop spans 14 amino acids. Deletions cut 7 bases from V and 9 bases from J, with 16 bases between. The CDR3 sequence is CASTWDKAFSPLHF. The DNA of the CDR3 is TGTGCCAGCACGTGGGACAAGGCCTTTTCACCCCTCCACTTT.

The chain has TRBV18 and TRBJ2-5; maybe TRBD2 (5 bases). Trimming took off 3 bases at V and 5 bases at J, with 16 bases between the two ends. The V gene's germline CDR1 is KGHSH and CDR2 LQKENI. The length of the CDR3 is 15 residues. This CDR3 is CASSPTAGSTETQYF. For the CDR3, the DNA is TGTGCCAGCTCACCCACGGCGGGCAGTACGGAGACCCAGTACTTC.

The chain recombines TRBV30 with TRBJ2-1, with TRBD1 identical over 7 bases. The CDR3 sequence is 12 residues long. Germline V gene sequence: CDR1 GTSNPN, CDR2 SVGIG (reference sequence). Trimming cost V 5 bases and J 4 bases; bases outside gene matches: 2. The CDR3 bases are TGTGCCTGGGACAGGGTTTACAATGAGCAGTTCTTC. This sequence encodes CAWDRVYNEQFF.

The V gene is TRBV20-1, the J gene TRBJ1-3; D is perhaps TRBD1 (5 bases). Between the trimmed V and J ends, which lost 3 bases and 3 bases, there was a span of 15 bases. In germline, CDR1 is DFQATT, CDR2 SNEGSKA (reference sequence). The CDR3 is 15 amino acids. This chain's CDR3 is CSASLRGSLGNTIYF. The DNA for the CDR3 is TGCAGTGCTAGTTTACGGGGGAGCCTTGGAAACACCATATATTTT.

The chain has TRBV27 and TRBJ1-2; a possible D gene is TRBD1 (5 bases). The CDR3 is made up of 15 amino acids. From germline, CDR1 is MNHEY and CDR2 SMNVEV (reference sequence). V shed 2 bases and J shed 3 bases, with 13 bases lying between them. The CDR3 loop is CASSLTGGTHYGYTF. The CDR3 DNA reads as TGTGCCAGCAGTTTAACCGGGGGAACTCACTATGGCTACACCTTC.